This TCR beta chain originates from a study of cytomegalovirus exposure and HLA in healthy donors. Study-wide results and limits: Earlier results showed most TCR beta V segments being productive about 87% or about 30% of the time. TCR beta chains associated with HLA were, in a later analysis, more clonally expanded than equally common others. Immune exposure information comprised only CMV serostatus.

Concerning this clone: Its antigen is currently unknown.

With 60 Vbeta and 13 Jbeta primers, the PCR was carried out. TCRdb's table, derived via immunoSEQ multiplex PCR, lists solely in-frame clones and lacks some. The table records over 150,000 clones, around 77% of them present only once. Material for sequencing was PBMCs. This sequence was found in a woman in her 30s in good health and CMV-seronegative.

CDR3 amino acids: CSVEEDRAKYYGYTF. The CDR3 region has the DNA TGCAGCGTTGAAGAAGACAGGGCCAAATACTATGGCTACACCTTC. The rearrangement uses TRBV29-1 and TRBJ1-2, with TRBD1 matching over 7 bases. Looked up from germline, CDR1 is SQVTM and CDR2 is ANQGSEA. The V segment lost 0 bases and the J segment 3 bases; nucleotides outside the gene matches: 7. The CDR3 sequence is 15 residues long.